This T cell receptor (beta chain) derives from a study of blood T cell repertoires in COVID-19. On the study more broadly: COVID-19 samples from acute and convalescent phases originated in the United States, Italy and Spain.

Germline CDR1 is MNHEY and CDR2 is SVGEGT. V lost 2 bases, J lost 8 bases, and 10 bases lay in between. The CDR3 is 13 residues long. In the study's own analysis: It was from reference gene primer amplification that nucleated cell counts were estimated. The protocol was immunoSEQ multiplex PCR, while the TCRdb copy is restricted to in-frame clones and leaves out a portion. The V and J calls and clone size were taken over from that table, and D and trimming were inferred from the DNA. The sample includes over 250,000 clones, around 89% of them seen just once. The sequenced sample was peripheral blood. The chain has TRBV6-2 or TRBV6-3 and TRBJ2-1, with D tentatively TRBD1 (5 bases). This TCR came from a man in his sixties who had recovered from COVID-19. DNA for the CDR3: TGTGCCAGCAGTTACAGGGGCGCCCATGAGCAGTTCTTC. Translated: CASSYRGAHEQFF.